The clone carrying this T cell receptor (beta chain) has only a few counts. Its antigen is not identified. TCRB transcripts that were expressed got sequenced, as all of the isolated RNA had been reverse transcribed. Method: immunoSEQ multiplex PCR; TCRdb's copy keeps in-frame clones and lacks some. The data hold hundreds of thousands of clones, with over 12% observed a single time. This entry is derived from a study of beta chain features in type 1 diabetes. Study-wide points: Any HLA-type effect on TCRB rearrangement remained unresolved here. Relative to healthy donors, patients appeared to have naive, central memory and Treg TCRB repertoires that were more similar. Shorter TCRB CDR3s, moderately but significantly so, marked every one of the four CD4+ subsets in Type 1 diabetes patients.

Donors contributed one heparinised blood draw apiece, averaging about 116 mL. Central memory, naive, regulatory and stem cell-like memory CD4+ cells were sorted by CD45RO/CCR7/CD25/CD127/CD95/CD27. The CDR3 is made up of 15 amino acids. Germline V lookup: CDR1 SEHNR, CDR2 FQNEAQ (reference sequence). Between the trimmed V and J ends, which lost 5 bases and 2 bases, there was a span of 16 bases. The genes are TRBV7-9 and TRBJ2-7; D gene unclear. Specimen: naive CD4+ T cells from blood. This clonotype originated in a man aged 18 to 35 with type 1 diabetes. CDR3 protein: CASSEDPRRTYEQYF. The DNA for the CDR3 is TGTGCCAGCAGCGAGGACCCACGCCGGACCTACGAGCAGTACTTC.